Following are 13 T cell receptor beta chains from one sample sequenced in a study of shared clonotypes between healthy human individuals. Profiling relied on immunoSEQ multiplex PCR, and the TCRdb table lists in-frame clones only, not all of them. The profile shows under 1,100,000 clones, around 75% of them singletons. Sequencing used memory CD4+ T cells sorted from blood. Sample subset: CD45RA-negative fraction. These receptors were obtained from a man younger than 35 in good health.

This chain links TRBV6-1 with TRBJ1-1; no clear D gene. V lost 6 bases to trimming and J lost 5 bases, with 10 bases between them. This CDR3 is built from 12 residues. Germline V lookup: CDR1 MNHNS, CDR2 SASEGT. This CDR3 is CASRIRRTEAFF. CDR3 DNA: TGTGCCAGCAGGATTAGGAGGACTGAAGCTTTCTTT.

The chain uses TRBV5-6 and TRBJ1-1, with D possibly being TRBD1 (6 bases). Trimming shortened V by 0 bases and J by 1 base, and 19 bases separated the two germline ends. Germline loops: CDR1 SGHDT, CDR2 YYEEEE. The CDR3 extends over 18 amino acids. The CDR3 nucleotides are TGTGCCAGCAGCTTGGCCGGAAGGGACACCCAAGGGAACACTGAAGCTTTCTTT. Translated, it gives CASSLAGRDTQGNTEAFF.

The rearrangement uses TRBV5-6 and TRBJ2-5, with D possibly being TRBD1 (6 bases). The V end lost 6 bases, the J end lost 5 bases, and 14 bases lay between the germline ends. This CDR3 has 13 residues. CDR1 is SGHDT and CDR2 is YYEEEE in the germline V gene. CDR3 amino acids: CASTRDTEETQYF. The CDR3 nucleotides read TGTGCCAGCACCCGGGACACAGAGGAGACCCAGTACTTC. Full variable domain (outside the CDR3, taken from reference TRBV5-6 and TRBJ2-5): DAGVTQSPTHLIKTRGQQVTLRCSPKSGHDTVSWYQQALGQGPQFIFQYYEEEERQRGNFPDRFSGHQFPNYSSELNVNALLLGDSALYLCASTRDTEETQYFGPGTRLLVL.

The chain employs TRBV7-9 and TRBJ2-5; D uncertain. In germline, CDR1 is SEHNR, CDR2 FQNEAQ (reference sequence). Trimming cost V 2 bases and J 2 bases, with 9 bases left between them. The CDR3 sequence is 14 residues long. CDR3 sequence: CASSLWADQETQYF. The CDR3 DNA reads as TGTGCCAGCAGCTTATGGGCAGATCAAGAGACCCAGTACTTC.

This clone has just one count. This chain links TRBV15 with TRBJ2-2; D unclear. This CDR3 has 16 amino acids. Germline V CDR1 and CDR2: LNHNV, YYDKDF (reference sequence). The V gene lost 1 base and the J gene lost 1 base, with 10 bases spanning the gap. The CDR3 reads CATSRGQARNTGELFF. As DNA, the CDR3 is TGTGCCACCAGCAGAGGACAAGCCCGGAACACCGGGGAGCTGTTTTTT.

Remarks on this clone: Other nucleotide sequences from this sample produce the same CDR3. The chain recombines TRBV7-2 with TRBJ1-3; TRBD1 matches 7 bases. With V trimmed by 3 bases and J by 1 base, 3 bases remained unmatched. The CDR3 spans 15 residues. Germline values: CDR1 SGHTA, CDR2 FQGNSA. The CDR3: CASSLDRSSGNTIYF. In DNA form, the CDR3 reads TGTGCCAGCAGCTTGGACAGGTCTTCTGGAAACACCATATATTTT.

The gene calls are TRBV7-2 and TRBJ2-1, with D hard to call. This CDR3 is built from 13 residues. Trimming shortened V by 1 base and J by 11 bases, and 12 bases separated the two germline ends. Germline values: CDR1 SGHTA, CDR2 FQGNSA. CDR3 sequence: CASSLDTRGQQFF. Here the CDR3 DNA reads TGTGCCAGCAGCTTAGACACGCGAGGCCAGCAGTTCTTC.

This clone appeared a few times. V usage is TRBV6-1 and J usage is TRBJ1-6; 7 positions agree with TRBD1. The CDR3 spans 13 residues. V was pared by 3 bases and J by 10 bases, with 3 bases of the junction left unmatched. Germline assignment: CDR1 MNHNS and CDR2 SASEGT. CDR3 coding DNA: TGTGCCAGCAGTGACAGGGGGGACTCACCCCTCCACTTT. As protein: CASSDRGDSPLHF.

This chain links TRBV11-3 with TRBJ2-1, with 8 bases identical to TRBD1. Germline V gene lookup returns CDR1 SGHNT and CDR2 YENEEA. J lost 0 bases, V lost 5 bases, and 3 bases had no gene match. CDR3 length: 15 residues. This chain's CDR3 is CASSPQGVSYNEQFF. The CDR3 coding sequence is TGTGCCAGCAGCCCACAGGGGGTCTCCTACAATGAGCAGTTCTTC.

The rearrangement links TRBV11-3 to TRBJ2-3; 11 bases fit TRBD1. The V and J ends lost 6 bases and 2 bases, in that order; junction bases with no gene match: 4. Germline V gene data show CDR1 as SGHNT and CDR2 as YENEEA. The CDR3 length is 15 residues. Here the CDR3 DNA reads TGTGCCAGCAGTTCCGGACAGGGGGCCACAGATACGCAGTATTTT. Residues: CASSSGQGATDTQYF.

J is TRBJ2-1 and V is TRBV28, with D possibly matching TRBD1 (5 bases). The germline V gene encodes CDR1 MDHEN and CDR2 SYDVKM. The CDR3 has 14 residues. V gave up 7 bases and J gave up 4 bases, with 14 bases separating them. Here the CDR3 DNA reads TGTGCCAGCACCCTAAGGGGAACTTACAATGAGCAGTTCTTC. Protein sequence: CASTLRGTYNEQFF.

This clone showed up just a few times. This chain links TRBV11-2 with TRBJ2-7; TRBD2 aligns across 8 bases. The CDR3 has 15 amino acids. The germline V gene encodes CDR1 SGHAT and CDR2 FQNNGV. With V trimmed by 4 bases and J by 4 bases, 9 bases remained unmatched. Written as DNA, the CDR3 is TGTGCCAGCAGCTCCCATCCGGGAGGGGTTTACGAGCAGTACTTC. Translation gives CASSSHPGGVYEQYF.

V is TRBV29-1 and J is TRBJ2-1; 13 bases line up with TRBD2. CDR1 and CDR2 from the germline V gene are SQVTM and ANQGSEA. V was pared by 3 bases and J by 4 bases, with 0 bases of the junction left unmatched. There are 14 residues in the CDR3. The CDR3 spells CSVEGLAGYNEQFF. DNA of the CDR3: TGCAGCGTTGAGGGACTAGCGGGGTACAATGAGCAGTTCTTC.